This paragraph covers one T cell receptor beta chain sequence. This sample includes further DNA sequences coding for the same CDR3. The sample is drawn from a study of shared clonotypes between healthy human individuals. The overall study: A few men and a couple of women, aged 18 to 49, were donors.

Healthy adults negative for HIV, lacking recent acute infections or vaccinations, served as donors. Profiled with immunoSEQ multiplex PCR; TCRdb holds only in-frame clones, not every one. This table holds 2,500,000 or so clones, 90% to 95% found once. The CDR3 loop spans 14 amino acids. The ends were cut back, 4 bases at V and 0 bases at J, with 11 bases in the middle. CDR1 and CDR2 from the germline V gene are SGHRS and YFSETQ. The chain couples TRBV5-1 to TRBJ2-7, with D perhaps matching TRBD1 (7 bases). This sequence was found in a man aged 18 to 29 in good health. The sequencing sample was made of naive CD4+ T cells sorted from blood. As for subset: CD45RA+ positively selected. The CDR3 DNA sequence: TGCGCCAGCAGCCCCCAGGGGGGCTCCTACGAGCAGTACTTC. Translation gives CASSPQGGSYEQYF.